The present T cell receptor beta chain was sequenced within a study of T-cell memory formation after mild COVID-19. At the level of the study: The two donors had largely donor-specific TCR clusters.

After 5'RACE with constant-segment primers, TCR alpha and TCR beta cDNA libraries carrying sample barcodes and UMIs were obtained. TCRdb re-called the 5' RACE reads with MiXCR, one entry per CDR3 protein. The sample has some 160,000 distinct CDR3 sequences; roughly 13% are singletons. V gave up 3 bases and J gave up 9 bases, with 9 bases separating them. This CDR3 has 12 amino acids. V and J are TRBV12-3 or TRBV12-4 and TRBJ2-1, with unresolved D. This receptor was obtained from a man between 18 and 35 years old who had mild COVID-19 (a few samples of this study predate the infection). Cell type and time point are not known. The sample taken for sequencing was PBMCs or a T cell subset sorted from them (not recorded which). CDR3 sequence reads: CASSFGSGEQFF. The CDR3 bases are TGTGCCAGCAGTTTCGGCAGTGGTGAGCAGTTCTTC.